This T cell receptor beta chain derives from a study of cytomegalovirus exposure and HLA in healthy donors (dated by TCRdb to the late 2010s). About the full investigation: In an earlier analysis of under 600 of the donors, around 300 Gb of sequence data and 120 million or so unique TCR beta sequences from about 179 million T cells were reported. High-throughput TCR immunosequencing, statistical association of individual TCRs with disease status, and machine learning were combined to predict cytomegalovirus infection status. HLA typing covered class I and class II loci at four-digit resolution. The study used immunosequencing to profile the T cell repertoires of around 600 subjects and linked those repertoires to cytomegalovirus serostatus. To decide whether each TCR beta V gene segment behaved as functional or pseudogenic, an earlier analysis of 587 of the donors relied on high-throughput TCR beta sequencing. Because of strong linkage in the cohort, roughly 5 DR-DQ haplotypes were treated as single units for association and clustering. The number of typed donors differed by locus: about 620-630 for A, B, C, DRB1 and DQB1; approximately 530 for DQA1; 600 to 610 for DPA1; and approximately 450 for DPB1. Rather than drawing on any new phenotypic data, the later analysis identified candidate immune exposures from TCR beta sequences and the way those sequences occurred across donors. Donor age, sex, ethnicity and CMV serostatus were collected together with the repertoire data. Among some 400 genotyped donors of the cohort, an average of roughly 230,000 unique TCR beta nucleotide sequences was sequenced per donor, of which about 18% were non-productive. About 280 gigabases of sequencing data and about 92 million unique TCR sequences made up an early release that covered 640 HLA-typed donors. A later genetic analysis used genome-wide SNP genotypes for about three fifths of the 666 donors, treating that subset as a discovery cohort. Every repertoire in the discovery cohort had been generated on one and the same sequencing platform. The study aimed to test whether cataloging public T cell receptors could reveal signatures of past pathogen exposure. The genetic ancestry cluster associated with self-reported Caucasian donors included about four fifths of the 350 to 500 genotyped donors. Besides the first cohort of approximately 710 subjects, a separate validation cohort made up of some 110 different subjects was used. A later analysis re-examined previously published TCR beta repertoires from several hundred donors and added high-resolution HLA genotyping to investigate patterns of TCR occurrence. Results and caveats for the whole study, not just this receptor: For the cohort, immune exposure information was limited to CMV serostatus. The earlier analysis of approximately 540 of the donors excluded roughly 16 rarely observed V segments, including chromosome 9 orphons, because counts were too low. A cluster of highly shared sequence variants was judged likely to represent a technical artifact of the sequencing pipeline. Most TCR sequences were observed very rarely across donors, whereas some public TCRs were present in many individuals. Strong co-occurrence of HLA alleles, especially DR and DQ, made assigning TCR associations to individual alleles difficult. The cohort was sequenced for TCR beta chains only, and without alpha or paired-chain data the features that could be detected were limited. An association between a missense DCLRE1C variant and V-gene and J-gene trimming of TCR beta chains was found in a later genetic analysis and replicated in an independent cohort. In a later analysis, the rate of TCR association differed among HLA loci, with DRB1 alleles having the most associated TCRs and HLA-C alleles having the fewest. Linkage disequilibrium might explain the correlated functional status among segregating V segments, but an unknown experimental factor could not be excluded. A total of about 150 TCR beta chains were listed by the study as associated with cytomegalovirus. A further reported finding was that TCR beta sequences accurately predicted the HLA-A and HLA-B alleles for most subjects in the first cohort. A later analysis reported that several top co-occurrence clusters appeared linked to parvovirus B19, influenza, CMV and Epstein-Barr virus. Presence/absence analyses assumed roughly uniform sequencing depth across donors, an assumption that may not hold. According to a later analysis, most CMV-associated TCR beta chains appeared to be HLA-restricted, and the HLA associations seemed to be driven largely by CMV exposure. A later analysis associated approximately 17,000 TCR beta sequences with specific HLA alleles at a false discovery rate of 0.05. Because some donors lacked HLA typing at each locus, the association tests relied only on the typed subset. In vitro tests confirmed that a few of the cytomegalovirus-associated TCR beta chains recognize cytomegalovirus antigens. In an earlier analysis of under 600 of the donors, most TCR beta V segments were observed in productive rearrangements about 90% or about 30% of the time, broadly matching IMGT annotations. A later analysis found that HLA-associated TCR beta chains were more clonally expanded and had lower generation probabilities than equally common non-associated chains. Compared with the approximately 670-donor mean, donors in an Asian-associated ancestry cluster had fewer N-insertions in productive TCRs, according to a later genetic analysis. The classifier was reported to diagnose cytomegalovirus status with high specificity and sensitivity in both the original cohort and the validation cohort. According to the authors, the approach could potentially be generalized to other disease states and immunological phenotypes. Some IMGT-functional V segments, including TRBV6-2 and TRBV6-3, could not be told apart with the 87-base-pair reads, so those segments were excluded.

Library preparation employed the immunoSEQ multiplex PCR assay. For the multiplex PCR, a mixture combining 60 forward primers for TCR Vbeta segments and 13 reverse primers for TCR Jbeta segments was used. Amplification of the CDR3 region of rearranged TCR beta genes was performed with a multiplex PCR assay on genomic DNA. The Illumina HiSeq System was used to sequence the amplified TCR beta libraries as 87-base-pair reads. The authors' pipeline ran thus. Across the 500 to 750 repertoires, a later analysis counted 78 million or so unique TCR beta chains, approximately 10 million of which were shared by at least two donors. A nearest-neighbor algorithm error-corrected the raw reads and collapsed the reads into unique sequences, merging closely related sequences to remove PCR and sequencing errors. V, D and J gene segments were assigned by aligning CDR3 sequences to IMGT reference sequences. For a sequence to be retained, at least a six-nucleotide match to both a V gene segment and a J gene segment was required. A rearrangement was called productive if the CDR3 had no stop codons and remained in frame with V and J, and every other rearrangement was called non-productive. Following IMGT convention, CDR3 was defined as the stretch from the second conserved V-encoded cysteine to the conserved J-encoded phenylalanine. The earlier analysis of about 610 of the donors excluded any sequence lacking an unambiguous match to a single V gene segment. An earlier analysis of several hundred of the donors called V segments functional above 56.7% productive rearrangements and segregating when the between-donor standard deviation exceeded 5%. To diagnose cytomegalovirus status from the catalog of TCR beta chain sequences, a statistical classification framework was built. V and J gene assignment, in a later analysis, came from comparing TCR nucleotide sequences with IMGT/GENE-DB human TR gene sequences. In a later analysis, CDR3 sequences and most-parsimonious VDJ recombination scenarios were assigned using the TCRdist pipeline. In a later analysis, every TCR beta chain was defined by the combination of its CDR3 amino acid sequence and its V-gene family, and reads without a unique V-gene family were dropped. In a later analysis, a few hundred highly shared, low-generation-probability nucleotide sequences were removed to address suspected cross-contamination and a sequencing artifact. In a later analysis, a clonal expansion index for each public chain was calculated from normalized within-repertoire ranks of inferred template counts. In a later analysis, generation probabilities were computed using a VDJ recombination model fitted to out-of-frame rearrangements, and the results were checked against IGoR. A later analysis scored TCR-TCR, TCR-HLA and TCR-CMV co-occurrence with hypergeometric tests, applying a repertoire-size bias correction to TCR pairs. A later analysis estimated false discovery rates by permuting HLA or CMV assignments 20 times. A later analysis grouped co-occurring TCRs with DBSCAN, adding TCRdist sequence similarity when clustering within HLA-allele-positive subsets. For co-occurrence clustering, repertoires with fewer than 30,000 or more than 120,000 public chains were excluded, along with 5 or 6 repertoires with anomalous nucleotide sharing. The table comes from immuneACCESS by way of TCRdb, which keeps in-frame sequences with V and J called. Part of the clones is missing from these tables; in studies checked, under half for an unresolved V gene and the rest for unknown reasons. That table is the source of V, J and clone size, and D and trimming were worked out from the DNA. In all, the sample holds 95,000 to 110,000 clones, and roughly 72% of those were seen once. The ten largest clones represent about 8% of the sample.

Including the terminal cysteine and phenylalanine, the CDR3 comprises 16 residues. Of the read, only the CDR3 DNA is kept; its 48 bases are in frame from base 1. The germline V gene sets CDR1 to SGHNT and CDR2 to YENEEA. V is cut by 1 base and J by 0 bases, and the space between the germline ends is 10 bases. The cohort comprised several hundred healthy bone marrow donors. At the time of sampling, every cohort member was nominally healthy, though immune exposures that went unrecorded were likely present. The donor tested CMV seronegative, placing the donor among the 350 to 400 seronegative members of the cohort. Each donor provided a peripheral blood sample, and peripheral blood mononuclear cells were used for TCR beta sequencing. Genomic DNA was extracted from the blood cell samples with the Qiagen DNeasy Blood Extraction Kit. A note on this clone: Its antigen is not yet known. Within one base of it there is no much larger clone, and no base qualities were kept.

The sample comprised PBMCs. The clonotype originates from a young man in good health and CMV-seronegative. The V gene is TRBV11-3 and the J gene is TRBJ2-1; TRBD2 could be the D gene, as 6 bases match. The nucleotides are TGTGCCAGCAGCTTAGGCGGGGTAAGCTCCTACAATGAGCAGTTCTTC. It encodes CASSLGGVSSYNEQFF.